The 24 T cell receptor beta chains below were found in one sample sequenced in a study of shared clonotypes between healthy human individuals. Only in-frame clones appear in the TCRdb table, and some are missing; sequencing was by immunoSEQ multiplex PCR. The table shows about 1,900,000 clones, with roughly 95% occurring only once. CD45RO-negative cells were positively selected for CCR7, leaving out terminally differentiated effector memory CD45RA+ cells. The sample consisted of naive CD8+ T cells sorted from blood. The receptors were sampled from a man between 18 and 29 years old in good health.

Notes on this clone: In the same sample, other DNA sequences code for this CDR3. DNA for the CDR3: TGTGCCAGCAGCCCCACGGCGCAGGAGACCCAGTACTTC. It specifies CASSPTAQETQYF. The V gene is TRBV5-6, the J gene TRBJ2-5; D call uncertain. CDR3 size: 13 residues. The V gene lost 4 bases and the J gene lost 5 bases, with 12 bases spanning the gap. Germline V lookup: CDR1 SGHDT, CDR2 YYEEEE.

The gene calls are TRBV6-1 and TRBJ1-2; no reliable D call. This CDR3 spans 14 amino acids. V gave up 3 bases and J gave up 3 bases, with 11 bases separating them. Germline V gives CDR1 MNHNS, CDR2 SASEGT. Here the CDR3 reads CASSEEGWYYGYTF. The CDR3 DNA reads TGTGCCAGCAGTGAGGAGGGCTGGTACTATGGCTACACCTTC.

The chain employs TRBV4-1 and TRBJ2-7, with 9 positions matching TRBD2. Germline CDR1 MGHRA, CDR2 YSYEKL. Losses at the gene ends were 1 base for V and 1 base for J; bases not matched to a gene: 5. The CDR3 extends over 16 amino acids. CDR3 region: CASSQGGGRESYEQYF. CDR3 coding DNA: TGCGCCAGCAGCCAAGGTGGCGGGAGGGAATCCTACGAGCAGTACTTC.

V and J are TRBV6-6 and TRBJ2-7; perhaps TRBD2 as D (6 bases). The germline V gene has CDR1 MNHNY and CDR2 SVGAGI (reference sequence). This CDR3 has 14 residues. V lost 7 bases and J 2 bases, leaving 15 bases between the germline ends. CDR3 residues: CASTATGVAYEQYF. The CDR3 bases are TGTGCCAGCACTGCGACGGGGGTCGCCTACGAGCAGTACTTC.

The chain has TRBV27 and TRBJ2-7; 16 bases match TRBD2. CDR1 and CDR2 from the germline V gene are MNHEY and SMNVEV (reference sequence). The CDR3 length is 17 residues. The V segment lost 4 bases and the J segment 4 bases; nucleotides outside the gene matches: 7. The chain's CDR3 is CASSSGLAGGPRYEQYF. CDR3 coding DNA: TGTGCCAGCAGTTCGGGACTAGCGGGAGGGCCGAGGTACGAGCAGTACTTC.

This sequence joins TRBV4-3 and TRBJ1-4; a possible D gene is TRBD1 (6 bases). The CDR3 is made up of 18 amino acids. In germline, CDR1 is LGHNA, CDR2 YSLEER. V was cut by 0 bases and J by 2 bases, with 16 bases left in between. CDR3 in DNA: TGCGCCAGCAGCCAAGAACGGGGGCGCGAATTCACTAATGAAAAACTGTTTTTT. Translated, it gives CASSQERGREFTNEKLFF.

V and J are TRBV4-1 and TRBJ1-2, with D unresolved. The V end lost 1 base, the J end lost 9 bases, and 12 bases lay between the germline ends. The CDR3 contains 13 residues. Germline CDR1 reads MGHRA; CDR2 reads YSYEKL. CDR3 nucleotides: TGCGCCAGCAGCCAAGTTTTCGGGGATCGCTACACCTTC. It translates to CASSQVFGDRYTF.

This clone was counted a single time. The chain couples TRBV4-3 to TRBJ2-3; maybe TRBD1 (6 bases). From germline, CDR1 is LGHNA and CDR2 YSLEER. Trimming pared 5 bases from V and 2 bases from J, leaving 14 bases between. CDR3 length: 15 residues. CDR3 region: CASSWTVPHTDTQYF. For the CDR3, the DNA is TGCGCCAGCAGCTGGACAGTTCCCCACACAGATACGCAGTATTTT.

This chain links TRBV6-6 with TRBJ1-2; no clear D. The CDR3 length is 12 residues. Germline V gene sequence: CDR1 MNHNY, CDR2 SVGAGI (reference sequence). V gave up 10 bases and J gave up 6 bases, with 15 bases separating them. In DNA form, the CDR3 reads TGTGCCACCGTCGAAGGGTATCATGGCTACACCTTC. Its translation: CATVEGYHGYTF.

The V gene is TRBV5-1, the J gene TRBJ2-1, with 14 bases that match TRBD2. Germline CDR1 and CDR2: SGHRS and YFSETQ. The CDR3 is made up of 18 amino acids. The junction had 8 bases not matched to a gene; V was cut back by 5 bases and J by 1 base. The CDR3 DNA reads TGCGCCAGCAGTCCCGGGACTAGCGGGAGTCGTTCCTACAATGAGCAGTTCTTC. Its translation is CASSPGTSGSRSYNEQFF.

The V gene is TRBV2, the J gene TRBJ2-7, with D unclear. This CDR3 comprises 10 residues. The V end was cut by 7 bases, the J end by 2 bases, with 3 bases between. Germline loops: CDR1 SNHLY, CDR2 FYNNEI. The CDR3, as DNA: TGTGCCAGCACCGCCTACGAGCAGTACTTC. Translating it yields CASTAYEQYF.

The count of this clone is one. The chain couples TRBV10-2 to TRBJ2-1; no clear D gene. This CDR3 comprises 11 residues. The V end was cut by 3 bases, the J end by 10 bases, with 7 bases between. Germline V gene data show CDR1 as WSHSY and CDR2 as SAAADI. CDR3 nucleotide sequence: TGCGCCAGCAGTGACGGGTACGAGCAGTTCTTC. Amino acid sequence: CASSDGYEQFF.

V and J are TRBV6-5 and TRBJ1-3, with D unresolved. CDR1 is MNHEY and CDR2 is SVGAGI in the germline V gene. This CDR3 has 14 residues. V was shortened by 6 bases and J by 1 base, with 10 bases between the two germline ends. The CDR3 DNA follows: TGTGCCAGCAGCCCCCTGAGATCTGGAAACACCATATATTTT. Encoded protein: CASSPLRSGNTIYF.

DNA for the CDR3: TGTGCCAGCAGTAGGCTCACGTCTTACAGAACTGAAGCTTTCTTT. The encoded protein is CASSRLTSYRTEAFF. This chain links TRBV6-5 with TRBJ1-1; the D is unclear. Trimming pared 5 bases from V and 5 bases from J, leaving 18 bases between. There are 15 residues in the CDR3. Germline lookup yields CDR1 MNHEY and CDR2 SVGAGI.

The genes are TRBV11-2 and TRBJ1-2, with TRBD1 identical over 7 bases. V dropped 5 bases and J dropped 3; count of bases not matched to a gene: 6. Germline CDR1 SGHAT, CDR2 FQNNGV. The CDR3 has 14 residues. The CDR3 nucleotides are TGTGCCAGCAGCACACCGACAGGGTACTATGGCTACACCTTC. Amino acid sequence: CASSTPTGYYGYTF. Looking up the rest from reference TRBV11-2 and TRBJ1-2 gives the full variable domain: EAGVAQSPRYKIIEKRQSVAFWCNPISGHATLYWYQQILGQGPKLLIQFQNNGVVDDSQLPKDRFSAERLKGVDSTLKIQPAKLEDSAVYLCASSTPTGYYGYTFGSGTRLTVV.

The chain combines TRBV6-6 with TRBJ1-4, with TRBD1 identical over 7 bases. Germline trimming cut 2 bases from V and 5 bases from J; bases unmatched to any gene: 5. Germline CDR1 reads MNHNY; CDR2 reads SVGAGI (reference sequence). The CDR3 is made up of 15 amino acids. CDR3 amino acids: CASSYGDSTNEKLFF. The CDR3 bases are TGTGCCAGCAGTTACGGGGACAGCACGAATGAAAAACTGTTTTTT.

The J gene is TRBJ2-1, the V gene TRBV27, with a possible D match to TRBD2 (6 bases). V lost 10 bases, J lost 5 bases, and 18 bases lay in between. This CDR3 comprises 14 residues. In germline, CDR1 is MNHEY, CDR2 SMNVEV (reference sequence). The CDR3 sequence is CATHTLGGNNEQFF. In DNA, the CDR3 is TGTGCCACCCATACGCTCGGGGGTAACAATGAGCAGTTCTTC.

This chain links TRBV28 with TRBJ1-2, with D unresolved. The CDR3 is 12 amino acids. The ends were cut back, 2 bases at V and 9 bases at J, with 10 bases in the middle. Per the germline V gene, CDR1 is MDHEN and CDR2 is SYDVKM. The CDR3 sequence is CASSLTLGSYTF. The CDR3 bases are TGTGCCAGCAGTTTAACCCTTGGTAGCTACACCTTC.

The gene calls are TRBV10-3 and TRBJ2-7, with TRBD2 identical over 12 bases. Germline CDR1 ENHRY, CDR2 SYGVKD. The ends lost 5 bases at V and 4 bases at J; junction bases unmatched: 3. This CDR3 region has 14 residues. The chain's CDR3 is CAISTSGGLYEQYF. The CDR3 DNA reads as TGTGCCATCAGTACTAGCGGGGGGCTGTACGAGCAGTACTTC.

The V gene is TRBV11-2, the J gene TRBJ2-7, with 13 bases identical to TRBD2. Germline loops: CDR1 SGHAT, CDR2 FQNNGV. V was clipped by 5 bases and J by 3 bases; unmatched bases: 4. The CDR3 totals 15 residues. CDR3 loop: CASSPTSGGYYEQYF. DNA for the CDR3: TGTGCCAGCAGCCCGACTAGCGGGGGGTACTACGAGCAGTACTTC.

Here the CDR3 reads CASSLLGFGTQYF. In DNA, the CDR3 is TGTGCCAGCAGTTTATTGGGATTTGGGACCCAGTACTTC. This sequence joins TRBV27 and TRBJ2-5; D remains unclear. Germline lookup yields CDR1 MNHEY and CDR2 SMNVEV (reference sequence). Trimming cost V 1 base and J 7 bases, with 10 bases left between them. This CDR3 region has 13 residues.

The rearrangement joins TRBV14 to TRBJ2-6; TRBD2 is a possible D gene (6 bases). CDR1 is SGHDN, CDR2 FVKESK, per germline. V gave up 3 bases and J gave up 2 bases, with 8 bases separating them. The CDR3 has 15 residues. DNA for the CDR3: TGTGCCAGCAGCCACGGGAGTCCTGGGGCCAACGTCCTGACTTTC. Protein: CASSHGSPGANVLTF.

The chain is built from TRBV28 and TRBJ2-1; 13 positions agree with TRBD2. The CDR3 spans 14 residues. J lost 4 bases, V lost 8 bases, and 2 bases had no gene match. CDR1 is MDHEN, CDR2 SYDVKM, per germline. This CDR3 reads CASLLAGGYNEQFF. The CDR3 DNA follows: TGTGCCAGCCTACTAGCGGGGGGGTACAATGAGCAGTTCTTC.

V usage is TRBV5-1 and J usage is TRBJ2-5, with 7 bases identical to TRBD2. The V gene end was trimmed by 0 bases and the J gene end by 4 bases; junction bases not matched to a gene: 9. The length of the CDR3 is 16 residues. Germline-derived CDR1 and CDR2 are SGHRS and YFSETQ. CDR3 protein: CASSLVLRETPETQYF. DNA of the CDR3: TGCGCCAGCAGCTTGGTTCTGCGGGAGACCCCAGAGACCCAGTACTTC.